A selection of T cell receptor beta chains follows, all from one sample in a study of T-cell reconstitution after alpha-beta-depleted transplantation in children. MiXCR was run by TCRdb on the PCR reads, yielding one entry per CDR3 protein. The table shows about 640,000 distinct CDR3 sequences, with approximately 17% occurring only once. Sequencing was performed on PBMCs from the stem cell graft donor, taken from the stem cell graft. Receptors were obtained from a human donor who donated a stem cell graft to a child with acute myeloid leukemia. The CDR3 runs from the conserved cysteine through the conserved F or W. D genes are given only for firm matches. A clone size is listed for some rows: how often the clone was seen (once, few, many), or a class if it is expanded.

v_gene	d_gene	j_gene	abundance	CDR3nt	CDR3aa
TRBV5-1	TRBD1	TRBJ1-2	many	TGCGCCAGCAGCCTTCTTACAGGGGACAAGAATGGCTACACCTTC	CASSLLTGDKNGYTF
TRBV10-3	.	TRBJ2-1	many	TGTGCCATCAGTGACCCTTACATGAGCTCCTACAATGAGCAGTTCTTC	CAISDPYMSSYNEQFF
TRBV10-1	.	TRBJ2-3	few	TGCGCCAGCAGTGAAAGGTTAGCAGATACGCAGTATTTT	CASSERLADTQYF
TRBV7-2	.	TRBJ1-3	.	TGTGCCAGCAGCTTAGGGGATGGCGGGCCCTCTGGAAACACCATATATTTT	CASSLGDGGPSGNTIYF
TRBV20-1	TRBD1	TRBJ2-1	many	TGCAGTGCGGACAGGTACAATGAGCAGTTCTTC	CSADRYNEQFF
TRBV20-1	TRBD2	TRBJ2-4	many	TGCAGTGCTAGGGACCTGCGACTTGGGAGGGGAAACATTCAGTACTTC	CSARDLRLGRGNIQYF
TRBV6-1	.	TRBJ2-1	.	TGTGCCAGCAGTGGTAGAGACAGAGACAATGAGCAGTTCTTC	CASSGRDRDNEQFF
TRBV20-1	.	TRBJ1-6	many	TGCAGTGCTCTCAATCAGGGTCTCTGGGATTCACCCCTCCACTTT	CSALNQGLWDSPLHF
TRBV29-1	.	TRBJ2-7	.	TGCAGCGCCGGACAGATCCCCTACGAGCAGTACTTC	CSAGQIPYEQYF
TRBV5-1	TRBD1	TRBJ1-1	.	TGCGCCAGCAGCCGGAACAGGGGTGGGCTCATGAACACTGAAGCTTTCTTT	CASSRNRGGLMNTEAFF
TRBV25-1	TRBD1	TRBJ2-7	many	TGTGCCAGCAGTGGACAGGGAATCGACGAGCAGTACTTC	CASSGQGIDEQYF
TRBV7-9	.	TRBJ2-5	few	TGTGCCAGCAGCCCCCTCGGCAGGCAAGAGACCCAGTACTTC	CASSPLGRQETQYF
TRBV20-1	.	TRBJ1-2	many	TGCAGTGCGGAGTCCCGCGCGGAGCAAAATGGCTACACCTTC	CSAESRAEQNGYTF
TRBV6-1	.	TRBJ1-2	.	TGTGCCAGCACTGAACTCCGCTTTGGTGGTCCGCTCAACTATGGCTACACCTTC	CASTELRFGGPLNYGYTF
TRBV20-1	.	TRBJ2-7	many	TGCAGTGCCCCCGGTTTAAGCTCCTACGAGCAGTACTTC	CSAPGLSSYEQYF
TRBV4-3	.	TRBJ2-1	many	TGCGCCAGCAGCCAAGATCCCCGGACACCAAACAATGAGCAGTTCTTC	CASSQDPRTPNNEQFF
TRBV7-9	.	TRBJ2-1	.	TGTGCCAGCCGACAGGTCCCCGACGATGAGCAGTTCTTC	CASRQVPDDEQFF
TRBV13	TRBD1	TRBJ2-7	many	TGTGCCAGCAGCTTAAGGGGGCGGTACGAGCAGTACTTC	CASSLRGRYEQYF
TRBV20-1	.	TRBJ2-5	many	TGCAGTGCTAGGAAAAGAGGTCACCAAGAGACCCAGTACTTC	CSARKRGHQETQYF
TRBV15	TRBD1	TRBJ2-3	few	TGTGCCACCATCTTAGAGAGGGGGCGGACAGATACGCAGTATTTT	CATILERGRTDTQYF
TRBV6-6	.	TRBJ1-4	many	TGTGCCAGCACAGAGTCGGGGAAACTGTTTTTT	CASTESGKLFF
TRBV7-2	.	TRBJ1-1	.	TGTGCCAGCAGCCTTGAGTGGGCGCGGAACACTGAAGCTTTCTTT	CASSLEWARNTEAFF
TRBV6-2/TRBV6-3	.	TRBJ2-3	many	TGTGCCAGCGGCTGGTGGGGGGCTGAAGATACGCAGTATTTT	CASGWWGAEDTQYF
TRBV12-3/TRBV12-4	.	TRBJ1-2	.	TGTGCCAGCAGTTTCGACACCCTTAACTATGGCTACACCTTC	CASSFDTLNYGYTF
TRBV6-5	.	TRBJ2-7	few	TGTGCCAGCAGTTACTCGCGAATCACAGGCGACCTCACCTACGAGCAGTACTTC	CASSYSRITGDLTYEQYF
TRBV12-3/TRBV12-4	.	TRBJ1-1	many	TGTGCCAGCAGTTTGGACGGACCTGAAGCTTTCTTT	CASSLDGPEAFF
TRBV9	TRBD1	TRBJ2-7	many	TGTGCCAGCAGCGTAGGGGACAGTTCCTACGAGCAGTACTTC	CASSVGDSSYEQYF
TRBV7-9	TRBD2	TRBJ2-1	few	TGTGCCAGCAGCTTAGGGGCGGGGGGGCGGATTGATGAGCAGTTCTTC	CASSLGAGGRIDEQFF
TRBV12-3/TRBV12-4	TRBD1	TRBJ2-1	.	TGTGCCAGCAGCCTAACAGGGGTGGGGCACATTGAGCAGTTCTTC	CASSLTGVGHIEQFF
TRBV15	TRBD1	TRBJ1-6	many	TGTGCCACCAGCAGAGATTTGGACAGGGCTAATTCACCCCTCCACTTT	CATSRDLDRANSPLHF
TRBV7-9	.	TRBJ1-1	.	TGTGCCAGCAGCTTATCTGAGGTGCAGGGCACTGAAGCTTTCTTT	CASSLSEVQGTEAFF
TRBV7-8	.	TRBJ2-7	.	TGTGCCAGCAGCTTAGCGGGTAGTCCCGAGTACTTC	CASSLAGSPEYF
TRBV12-3/TRBV12-4	.	TRBJ1-2	few	TGTGCCAGCAGTGCGGGCCATCTCGGGGGCTACACCTTC	CASSAGHLGGYTF
TRBV9	TRBD1	TRBJ2-2	.	TGTGCCAGCAGCGTCCGAGTGAGGGGACAGGGGGGCACCGGGGAGCTGTTTTTT	CASSVRVRGQGGTGELFF
TRBV7-9	TRBD2	TRBJ2-3	few	TGTGCCAGGAATCCAGTGGCGTCGGGAGGTACGCAGTATTTT	CARNPVASGGTQYF
TRBV12-3/TRBV12-4	.	TRBJ2-1	many	TGTGCCAGCAGTTTAAGGGGCTCCTACAATGAGCAGTTCTTC	CASSLRGSYNEQFF
TRBV10-3	.	TRBJ2-1	.	TGTGCCATCAGTGAGTCTAGTGACCAGTTCTTC	CAISESSDQFF
TRBV5-1	.	TRBJ1-2	few	TGCGCCAGCAGCACCCTTACAGGGTATGGCTACACCTTC	CASSTLTGYGYTF
TRBV7-2	.	TRBJ2-7	few	TGTGCCAGCAGCCCCCGGACAAGTGGCGAGCAGTACTTC	CASSPRTSGEQYF
TRBV11-2	TRBD1	TRBJ2-3	few	TGTGCCAGCAGCCCGGGACAGGGGCTCACAGATACGCAGTATTTT	CASSPGQGLTDTQYF
TRBV7-2	.	TRBJ2-7	few	TGTGCCAGCAGCTTAGTAGGACTCTACGAGCAGTACTTC	CASSLVGLYEQYF
TRBV3-1	.	TRBJ1-2	.	TGTGCCAGCAGCCAAGCAGACAGGGGCTACACCTTC	CASSQADRGYTF
TRBV20-1	TRBD1	TRBJ1-5	.	TGCAGTGCTGAGCGACAGGGGGTCGGACAGCCCCAGCATTTT	CSAERQGVGQPQHF
TRBV4-1	.	TRBJ2-6	.	TGCGCCAGCAGCCCAGGGAATATTGGGGCCAACGTCCTGACTTTC	CASSPGNIGANVLTF
TRBV20-1	TRBD1	TRBJ1-6	many	TGCAGTGCTAGAGGGGACAGGGCCAATTCACCCCTCCACTTT	CSARGDRANSPLHF
TRBV4-2	.	TRBJ1-1	many	TGTGCCAGCAGCCAAGATCCAAGTGGGGGGAACACTGAAGCTTTCTTT	CASSQDPSGGNTEAFF
TRBV7-9	.	TRBJ1-3	few	TGTGCCAGCAGAGTAGGAGTCTCTGGAAACACCATATATTTT	CASRVGVSGNTIYF
TRBV20-1	.	TRBJ1-1	once	TGCAGTCCGGAGGGCCCGGGAATCACTGAAGCTTTCTTT	CSPEGPGITEAFF
TRBV20-1	.	TRBJ2-5	many	TGCAGTGCTAGTAACCTACAGCAAGAGACCCAGTACTTC	CSASNLQQETQYF
TRBV24-1	TRBD1	TRBJ2-3	many	TGTGCCACCGGTGGACAGGGGGCGACAGATACGCAGTATTTT	CATGGQGATDTQYF
TRBV20-1	.	TRBJ2-5	many	TGCAGTGCCTCCCCTACCGGGGCATGGGAGACCCAGTACTTC	CSASPTGAWETQYF
TRBV20-1	.	TRBJ2-3	few	TGCAGTGCTAGAGGAGCGGGCGGCACAGATACGCAGTATTTT	CSARGAGGTDTQYF
TRBV20-1	.	TRBJ2-1	many	TGCAGTGCTAGAGATCTCAGCGGAGGCTACAATGAGCAGTTCTTC	CSARDLSGGYNEQFF
TRBV24-1	.	TRBJ2-1	few	TGTGCCACCAGTGATTTGCCGGGGGACAATGAGCAGTTCTTC	CATSDLPGDNEQFF
TRBV5-6	.	TRBJ2-1	many	TGTGCCAGCAGCTTGGGAAGGGCCGATGAGCAGTTCTTC	CASSLGRADEQFF